Listed below are T cell receptor beta chains from one sample, sequenced in a study of cytomegalovirus exposure and HLA in healthy donors. TCRdb's copy holds only in-frame clones and misses some; the assay was immunoSEQ multiplex PCR. Of 150,000 to 200,000 clones in the sample, around three quarters were seen once. The sequenced sample consisted of PBMCs. These TCRs come from a man aged 25 to 40 in good health and CMV-seronegative. Each CDR3 is given with its conserved first and last residue. A D gene is named only where the DNA matches it firmly. The size field is filled for only some rows; it gives once, few, many or a size class.

j_gene: TRBJ2-4
abundance: once
v_gene: TRBV6-4
d_gene: TRBD2
CDR3aa: CASSTLAGKENIQYF
CDR3nt: TGTGCCAGCAGTACCTTAGCGGGGAAGGAAAACATTCAGTACTTC

j_gene: TRBJ2-7
abundance: .
v_gene: TRBV2
d_gene: .
CDR3aa: CASIQGVEQYF
CDR3nt: TGTGCCAGCATCCAGGGCGTTGAGCAGTACTTC

j_gene: TRBJ2-1
abundance: .
v_gene: TRBV6-5
d_gene: TRBD1
CDR3aa: CASSHRDRVYNEQFF
CDR3nt: TGTGCCAGCAGCCACCGGGACAGGGTCTACAATGAGCAGTTCTTC

j_gene: TRBJ1-1
abundance: .
v_gene: TRBV27
d_gene: TRBD1
CDR3aa: CASSSYKGQGNTEAFF
CDR3nt: TGTGCCAGCAGTTCCTATAAGGGACAGGGGAACACTGAAGCTTTCTTT

j_gene: TRBJ2-3
abundance: .
v_gene: TRBV9
d_gene: TRBD2
CDR3aa: CASSVSQVSGRYSTDTQYF
CDR3nt: TGTGCCAGCAGCGTAAGTCAGGTTAGCGGGAGGTATAGCACAGATACGCAGTATTTT

j_gene: TRBJ1-2
abundance: .
v_gene: TRBV5-1
d_gene: .
CDR3aa: CASEPGGGADYGYTF
CDR3nt: TGCGCCAGCGAACCTGGCGGGGGCGCGGACTATGGCTACACCTTC

j_gene: TRBJ2-5
abundance: .
v_gene: TRBV19
d_gene: TRBD1
CDR3aa: CASSTTGGEEETQYF
CDR3nt: TGTGCCAGTAGTACGACAGGGGGAGAGGAAGAGACCCAGTACTTC

j_gene: TRBJ2-5
abundance: .
v_gene: TRBV12-5
d_gene: TRBD2
CDR3aa: CASGTDRLAGGFETQYF
CDR3nt: TGTGCTAGTGGCACCGATCGACTAGCGGGAGGTTTTGAGACCCAGTACTTC

j_gene: TRBJ1-5
abundance: .
v_gene: TRBV19
d_gene: TRBD1
CDR3aa: CASSSGQGLVSQPQHF
CDR3nt: TGTGCCAGTAGTTCGGGACAGGGATTAGTGAGTCAGCCCCAGCATTTT

j_gene: TRBJ1-6
abundance: .
v_gene: TRBV10-1
d_gene: .
CDR3aa: CASSDDSQNSPLHF
CDR3nt: TGCGCCAGCAGTGATGACAGCCAAAATTCACCCCTCCACTTT

j_gene: TRBJ2-2
abundance: once
v_gene: TRBV7-9
d_gene: .
CDR3aa: CASSPRNQGLNTGELFF
CDR3nt: TGTGCCAGCAGCCCACGCAACCAGGGGCTCAACACCGGGGAGCTGTTTTTT

j_gene: TRBJ1-1
abundance: few
v_gene: TRBV11-2
d_gene: .
CDR3aa: CASSLVGGRGTEAFF
CDR3nt: TGTGCCAGCAGCTTAGTTGGGGGCCGAGGGACTGAAGCTTTCTTT

j_gene: TRBJ2-5
abundance: .
v_gene: TRBV11-3
d_gene: .
CDR3aa: CASSFMGGETQYF
CDR3nt: TGTGCCAGCAGCTTCATGGGGGGAGAGACCCAGTACTTC

j_gene: TRBJ2-3
abundance: .
v_gene: TRBV7-9
d_gene: .
CDR3aa: CASSPVRSSTDTQYF
CDR3nt: TGTGCCAGCAGCCCAGTAAGATCTAGCACAGATACGCAGTATTTT

j_gene: TRBJ1-1
abundance: .
v_gene: TRBV19
d_gene: TRBD1
CDR3aa: CASSIRGRLNTEAFF
CDR3nt: TGTGCCAGTAGTATCAGGGGGCGATTGAACACTGAAGCTTTCTTT

j_gene: TRBJ2-3
abundance: .
v_gene: TRBV7-6
d_gene: TRBD2
CDR3aa: CASSPIAGESDTQYF
CDR3nt: TGTGCCAGCAGCCCAATAGCGGGAGAATCAGATACGCAGTATTTT